This TCR beta chain stems from a study of STAT3 mutations in large granular lymphocyte leukemia. Regarding the study as a whole: Some patients had persisting codominant clonotypes that could mask small clones. All newly emerging clones after therapy were STAT3 wild type. In T-cell large granular lymphocyte leukemia, about half of patients showed multiple immunodominant subclonotypes.

Germline V gene data show CDR1 as MDHEN and CDR2 as SYDVKM. V shed 5 bases and J 6 bases; nucleotides not matched to a gene: 11. The CDR3 has 17 amino acids. The assay was immunoSEQ multiplex PCR, and TCRdb's table has in-frame clones only and misses some. The profile shows 3,500 to 5,000 clones, 82% of them singletons. This clone was observed a handful of times. Its antigen is unknown. The chain uses TRBV28 and TRBJ1-6, with 9 bases lining up with TRBD1. The clonotype was recovered from a boy younger than 18 with T-cell large granular lymphocyte leukemia. Some clones in this sample may be carry-over from other donors' samples. The sample was peripheral blood mononuclear cells. The CDR3 nucleotides are TGTGCCAGCAGTAGACCGGGACAGGGAGCCAGTAATTCACCCCTCCACTTT. Its translation is CASSRPGQGASNSPLHF.